The subject of this entry is one TCR beta chain. This clonotype was counted ten times or more. Its antigen is not yet known. No base quality values were provided; no much bigger clone lies one nucleotide off. The data stem from a study of T cell repertoires in cytomegalovirus infection (dated by TCRdb to the late 2010s). In terms of the full investigation: Donor HLA type was relevant to the analysis, as public TCR beta signatures indicated carriage of CMV infection together with the matching HLA type.

Sequencing instrument: Illumina HiSeq 1500. The public reads were reanalyzed by TCRdb: fastp trimming at Q25, MiXCR alignment, in-frame beta chains only. Rows are unified per CDR3 protein, each entry keeping the most common DNA and genes. The sample records under 350,000 distinct CDR3 sequences, more than 8% of which are singletons. The ten largest clones represent over 3.5% of the sample. V gives up 0 bases and J gives up 11 bases, and the segment between their germline ends measures 16 bases. Its CDR3 holds 14 amino acids, cysteine through phenylalanine. CDR3 DNA is the only sequence kept; it has 42 bases, read in frame from the first base. The germline V gene (reference sequence) yields SEHNR for CDR1 and FQNEAQ for CDR2. The research as a whole found: The ex vivo response was dominated by HLA-C-restricted CMV-specific TCR beta clonotypes, which also provided the single most frequent clonotype in two of eight donors. Carriers of CMV infection plus the relevant HLA type were discriminated by the cumulative frequency of public TCR beta family members in the study cohort and in an independent roughly 380-donor cohort.

The chain was built from TRBV7-9 and TRBJ1-2; TRBD1 is perhaps the D gene, given 6 matching bases. The sequence came from a human donor in good health (CMV status not recorded). Some clones in this sample may be carry-over from other donors' samples. The sample comprised PBMCs. The DNA reads TGTGCCAGCAGCTTAGCGGGGACACCTATGGGGTACACCTTC. Its translation reads: CASSLAGTPMGYTF. Joined to the reference TRBV7-9 and TRBJ1-2 proteins, this CDR3 gives the full variable domain: DTGVSQNPRHKITKRGQNVTFRCDPISEHNRLYWYRQTLGQGPEFLTYFQNEAQLEKSRLLSDRFSAERPKGSFSTLEIQRTEQGDSAMYLCASSLAGTPMGYTFGSGTRLTVV.